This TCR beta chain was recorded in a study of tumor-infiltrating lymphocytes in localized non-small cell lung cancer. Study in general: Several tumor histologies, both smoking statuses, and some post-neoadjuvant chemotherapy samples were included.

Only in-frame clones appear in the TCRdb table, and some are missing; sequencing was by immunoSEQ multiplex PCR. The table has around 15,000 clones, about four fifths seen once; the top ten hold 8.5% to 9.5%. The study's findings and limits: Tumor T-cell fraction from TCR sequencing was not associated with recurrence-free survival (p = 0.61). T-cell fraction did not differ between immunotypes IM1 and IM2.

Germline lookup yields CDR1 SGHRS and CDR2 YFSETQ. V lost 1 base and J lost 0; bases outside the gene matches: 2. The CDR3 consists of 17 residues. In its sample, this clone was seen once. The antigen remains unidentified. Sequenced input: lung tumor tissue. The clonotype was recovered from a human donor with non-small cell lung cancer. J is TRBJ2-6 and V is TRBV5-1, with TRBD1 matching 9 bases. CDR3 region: CASSLRDRDSGANVLTF. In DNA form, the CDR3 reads TGCGCCAGCAGCTTGAGGGACAGGGACTCTGGGGCCAACGTCCTGACTTTC. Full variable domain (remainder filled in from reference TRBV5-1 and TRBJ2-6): KAGVTQTPRYLIKTRGQQVTLSCSPISGHRSVSWYQQTPGQGLQFLFEYFSETQRNKGNFPGRFSGRQFSNSRSEMNVSTLELGDSALYLCASSLRDRDSGANVLTFGAGSRLTVL.